The rows below give T cell receptor beta chains drawn from one sample of a study of blood T cells in healthy people across ages. MiXCR was run by TCRdb on the 5' RACE reads, yielding one entry per CDR3 protein. Here the sample spans roughly 700,000 distinct CDR3 sequences, about half being singletons. The sequenced sample was blood. The receptors derive from a woman aged 60 to 75 in good health. The CDR3 runs from the conserved cysteine through the conserved F or W. A D gene is named only where the DNA matches it firmly. Some rows mark clone size as missing; the rest say once, few, many or name a class of expanded clone.

V gene,J gene,D gene,clone size,CDR3 DNA,CDR3 protein
TRBV29-1,TRBJ1-3,NA,NA,TGCAGCGTCGTACTGAACTCTGGAAACACCATATATTTT,CSVVLNSGNTIYF
TRBV27,TRBJ1-1,TRBD1,NA,TGTGCCAGCAGTTCCAGGGGGTACCCTGAAGCTTTCTTT,CASSSRGYPEAFF
TRBV27,TRBJ2-7,NA,NA,TGTGCCAGCAGATATAAGGACGGTCCGTACGAGCAGTACTTC,CASRYKDGPYEQYF
TRBV29-1,TRBJ2-7,TRBD1,few,TGCAGCGTTGATGCAGGACAGGGAGTCTACGAGCAGTACTTC,CSVDAGQGVYEQYF
TRBV6-2/TRBV6-3,TRBJ2-7,NA,NA,TGTGCCAGCAGTCAAAGACAGTACGAGCAGTACTTC,CASSQRQYEQYF
TRBV7-2,TRBJ2-7,NA,NA,TGTGCCAGCAGCTTAGTTCCGGGGGCGCAGGAGCAGTACTTC,CASSLVPGAQEQYF
TRBV6-2/TRBV6-3,TRBJ2-3,NA,NA,TGTGCCAGCAGTTACCCAGGGATTGGGACAGATACGCAGTATTTT,CASSYPGIGTDTQYF
TRBV18,TRBJ2-4,NA,NA,TGTGCCAGCTCAAGGGCCCAAGGGGGGCCGAAAAACATTCAGTACTTC,CASSRAQGGPKNIQYF
TRBV7-9,TRBJ1-2,TRBD1,few,TGTGCCAGCAGCCGGGACAGTGGCTACACCTTC,CASSRDSGYTF
TRBV28,TRBJ1-2,TRBD1,NA,TGTGCCAGCAGGACGACAGGGCCCGGCTACACCTTC,CASRTTGPGYTF
TRBV18,TRBJ2-5,TRBD1,NA,TGTGCCAGCTCAGGGACAGCCGCAGAGACCCAGTACTTC,CASSGTAAETQYF
TRBV5-4,TRBJ2-7,NA,NA,TGTGCCAGCAGCGATACAAATTTGTACGAGCAGTACTTC,CASSDTNLYEQYF
TRBV20-1,TRBJ2-1,NA,NA,TGCAGTGCTAGTAGGCTAGCGAGAAATGAGCAGTTCTTC,CSASRLARNEQFF
TRBV5-5,TRBJ2-5,TRBD1,many,TGTGCCAGCAGCTCCAGGGGGCGAGAAATGGAGACCCAGTACTTC,CASSSRGREMETQYF
TRBV5-1,TRBJ2-7,NA,NA,TGCGCCAGCAGCGTACCGGGACTGGGCCCCTCCAGGGACGAGCAGTACTTC,CASSVPGLGPSRDEQYF
TRBV2,TRBJ1-4,NA,NA,TGTGCCAGCAGTGGGGCGCTCAATGAAAAACTGTTTTTT,CASSGALNEKLFF
TRBV24-1,TRBJ2-1,TRBD2,NA,TGTGCCACCAGGGTGGCTAGCGGGATTCATGAGCAGTTCTTC,CATRVASGIHEQFF
TRBV27,TRBJ2-7,TRBD2,NA,TGTGCCAGCTCCGCCACAACTAGCGGGAGGACCTACGAGCAGTACTTC,CASSATTSGRTYEQYF
TRBV12-5,TRBJ2-3,NA,NA,TGTGCTAGTGGTTTGGTATCGGGGACAGATACGCAGTATTTT,CASGLVSGTDTQYF
TRBV20-1,TRBJ1-2,NA,NA,TGCAGTGCTAGTCAGGGGTTATTAGGCTACACCTTC,CSASQGLLGYTF
TRBV7-3,TRBJ1-6,TRBD1,NA,TGTGCCAGCAGCTTAGAGGGACAGCCCCTCCACTTT,CASSLEGQPLHF
TRBV10-3,TRBJ1-1,NA,NA,TGTGCCGCCGCCCGGGCCGTGACCACTGAAGCTTTCTTT,CAAARAVTTEAFF
TRBV20-1,TRBJ2-5,TRBD1,few,TGCAGTGCTTCGAGGGGACAGCTGCAAGAGACCCAGTACTTC,CSASRGQLQETQYF
TRBV7-2,TRBJ1-1,TRBD1,NA,TGTGCCAGCAGCACAAGACAGGGTAGCACTGAAGCTTTCTTT,CASSTRQGSTEAFF
TRBV27,TRBJ2-3,TRBD2,few,TGTGCCACCAGGCCAACAGCGGGAGGGGAGAGAGCAGATACGCAGTATTTT,CATRPTAGGERADTQYF
TRBV4-3,TRBJ2-3,TRBD1,few,TGCGCCAGCAGCCAACAAAGCCAGGGGGCCACAGATACGCAGTATTTT,CASSQQSQGATDTQYF
TRBV12-3/TRBV12-4,TRBJ2-3,TRBD1,NA,TGTGCCAGCAGTTTAGGACAGGGGGCCGAAGATACGCAGTATTTT,CASSLGQGAEDTQYF
TRBV14,TRBJ2-7,NA,NA,TGTGCCAGCAGCCTAACCCACTGGAACGAGCAGTACTTC,CASSLTHWNEQYF
TRBV12-3/TRBV12-4,TRBJ1-5,NA,few,TGTGCCACCTCCTTTTCGGGTGGGGATCAGCCCCAGCATTTT,CATSFSGGDQPQHF
TRBV5-5,TRBJ2-7,NA,NA,TGTGCCAGCAGTCTCCCCGGTGCGAGGGAGCAGTACTTC,CASSLPGAREQYF